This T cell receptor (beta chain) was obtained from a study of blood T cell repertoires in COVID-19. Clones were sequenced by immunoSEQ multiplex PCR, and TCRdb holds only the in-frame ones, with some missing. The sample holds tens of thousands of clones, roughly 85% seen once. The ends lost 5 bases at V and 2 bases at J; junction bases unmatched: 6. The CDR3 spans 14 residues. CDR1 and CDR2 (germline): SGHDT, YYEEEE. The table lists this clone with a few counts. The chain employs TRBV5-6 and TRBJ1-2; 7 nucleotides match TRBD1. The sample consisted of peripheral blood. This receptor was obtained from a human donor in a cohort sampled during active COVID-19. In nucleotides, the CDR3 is TGTGCCAGCAGGGCGACAGGGTTCAACTATGGCTACACCTTC. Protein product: CASRATGFNYGYTF.